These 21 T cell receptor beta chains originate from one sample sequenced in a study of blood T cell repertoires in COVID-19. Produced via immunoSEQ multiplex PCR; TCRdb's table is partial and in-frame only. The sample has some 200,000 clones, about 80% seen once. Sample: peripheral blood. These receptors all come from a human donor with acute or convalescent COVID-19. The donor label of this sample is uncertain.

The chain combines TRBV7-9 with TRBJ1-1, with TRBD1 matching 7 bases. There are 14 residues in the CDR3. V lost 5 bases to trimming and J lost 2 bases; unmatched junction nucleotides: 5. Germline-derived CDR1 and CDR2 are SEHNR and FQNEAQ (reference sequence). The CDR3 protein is CASSPGQHNTEAFF. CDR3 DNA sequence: TGTGCCAGCAGCCCGGGACAGCACAACACTGAAGCTTTCTTT.

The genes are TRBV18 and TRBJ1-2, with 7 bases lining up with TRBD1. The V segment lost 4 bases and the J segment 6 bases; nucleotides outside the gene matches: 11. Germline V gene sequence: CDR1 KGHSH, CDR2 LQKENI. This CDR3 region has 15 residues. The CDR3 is CASSLLDRVADGYTF. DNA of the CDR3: TGTGCCAGCTCACTCCTCGACAGGGTGGCGGATGGCTACACCTTC.

This CDR3 reads CAISPGPGTGELFF. CDR3 DNA sequence: TGTGCCATCAGTCCCGGCCCAGGGACCGGGGAGCTGTTTTTT. This chain links TRBV10-3 with TRBJ2-2; the D gene is possibly TRBD1 (5 bases). Germline V gene sequence: CDR1 ENHRY, CDR2 SYGVKD. V lost 5 bases to trimming and J lost 5 bases, with 12 bases between them. CDR3 length equals 14 residues.

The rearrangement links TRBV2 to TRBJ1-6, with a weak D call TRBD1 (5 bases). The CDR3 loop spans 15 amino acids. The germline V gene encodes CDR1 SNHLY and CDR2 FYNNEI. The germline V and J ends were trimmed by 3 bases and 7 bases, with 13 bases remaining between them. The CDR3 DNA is TGTGCCAGCAGTGAGTTGCAGGGATTAAATTCACCCCTCCACTTT. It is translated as CASSELQGLNSPLHF.

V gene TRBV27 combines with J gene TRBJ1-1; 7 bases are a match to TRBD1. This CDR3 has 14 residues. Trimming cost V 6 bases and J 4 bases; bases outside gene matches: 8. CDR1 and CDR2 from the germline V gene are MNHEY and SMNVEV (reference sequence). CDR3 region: CASRSGGRTTEAFF. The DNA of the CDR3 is TGTGCCAGCAGGTCAGGGGGGAGGACCACTGAAGCTTTCTTT.

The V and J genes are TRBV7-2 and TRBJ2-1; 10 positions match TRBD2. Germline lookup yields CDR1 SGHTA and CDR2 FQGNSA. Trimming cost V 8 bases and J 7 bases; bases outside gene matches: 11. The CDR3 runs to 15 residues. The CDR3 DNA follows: TGTGCCAGCTCCAGCGGGAGGGCCGTTCGAAATGAGCAGTTCTTC. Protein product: CASSSGRAVRNEQFF. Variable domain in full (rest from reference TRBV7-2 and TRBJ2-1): GAGVSQSPSNKVTEKGKDVELRCDPISGHTALYWYRQSLGQGLEFLIYFQGNSAPDKSGLPSDRFSAERTGGSVSTLTIQRTQQEDSAVYLCASSSGRAVRNEQFFGPGTRLTVL.

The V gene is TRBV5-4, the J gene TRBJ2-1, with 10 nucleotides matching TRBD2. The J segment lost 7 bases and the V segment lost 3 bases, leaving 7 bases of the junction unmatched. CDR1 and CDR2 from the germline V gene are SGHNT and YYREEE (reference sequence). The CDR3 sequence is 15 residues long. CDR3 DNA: TGTGCCAGCAGCTACCAAGCGGGAGGGAAAAATGAGCAGTTCTTC. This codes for CASSYQAGGKNEQFF.

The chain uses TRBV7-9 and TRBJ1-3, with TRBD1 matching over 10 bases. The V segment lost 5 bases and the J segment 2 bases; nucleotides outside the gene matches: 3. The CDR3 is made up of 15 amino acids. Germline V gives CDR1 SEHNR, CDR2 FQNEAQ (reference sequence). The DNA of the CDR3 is TGTGCCAGCAGCCCGGACAGGGGGACTGGAAACACCATATATTTT. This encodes CASSPDRGTGNTIYF.

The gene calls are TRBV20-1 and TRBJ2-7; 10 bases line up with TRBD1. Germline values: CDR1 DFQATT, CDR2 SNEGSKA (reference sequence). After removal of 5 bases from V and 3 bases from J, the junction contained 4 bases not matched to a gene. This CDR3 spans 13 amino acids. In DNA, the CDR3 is TGCAGTGCTCGTGGGACAGGGGACTACGAGCAGTACTTC. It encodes CSARGTGDYEQYF.

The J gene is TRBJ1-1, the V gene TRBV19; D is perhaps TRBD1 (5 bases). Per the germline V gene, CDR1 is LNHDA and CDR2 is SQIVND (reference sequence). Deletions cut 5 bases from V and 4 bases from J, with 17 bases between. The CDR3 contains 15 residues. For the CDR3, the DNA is TGTGCCAGTAGTCCCCGGGGGGGGATAGTCACTGAAGCTTTCTTT. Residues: CASSPRGGIVTEAFF.

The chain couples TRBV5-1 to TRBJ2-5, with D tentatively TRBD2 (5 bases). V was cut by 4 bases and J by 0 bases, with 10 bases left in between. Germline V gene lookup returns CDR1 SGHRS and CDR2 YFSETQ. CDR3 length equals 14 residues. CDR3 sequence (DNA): TGCGCCAGCAGCCCCGGACTGAACCAAGAGACCCAGTACTTC. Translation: CASSPGLNQETQYF.

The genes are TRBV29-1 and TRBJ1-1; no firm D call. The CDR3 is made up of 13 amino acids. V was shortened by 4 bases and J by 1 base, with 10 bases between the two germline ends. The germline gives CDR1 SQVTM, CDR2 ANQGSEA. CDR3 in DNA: TGCAGCGTTGGGCGGGGTCGGAACACTGAAGCTTTCTTT. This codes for CSVGRGRNTEAFF.

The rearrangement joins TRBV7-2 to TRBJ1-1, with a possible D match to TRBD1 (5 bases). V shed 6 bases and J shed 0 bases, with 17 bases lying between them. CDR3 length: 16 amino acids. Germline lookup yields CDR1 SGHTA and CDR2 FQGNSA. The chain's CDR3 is CASRPYPTVMNTEAFF. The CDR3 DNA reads TGTGCCAGCAGGCCATACCCGACAGTTATGAACACTGAAGCTTTCTTT.

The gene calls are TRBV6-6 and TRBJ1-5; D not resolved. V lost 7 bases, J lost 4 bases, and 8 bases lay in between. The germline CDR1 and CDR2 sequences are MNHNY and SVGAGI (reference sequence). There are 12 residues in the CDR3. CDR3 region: CASNAGNQPQHF. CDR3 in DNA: TGTGCCAGCAATGCGGGGAATCAGCCCCAGCATTTT.

This CDR3 is CASSLGRQVVADTQYF. The CDR3 coding sequence is TGTGCCAGCAGCTTGGGACGACAGGTCGTTGCAGATACGCAGTATTTT. The chain joins TRBV5-4 to TRBJ2-3; maybe TRBD1 (6 bases). Germline assignment: CDR1 SGHNT and CDR2 YYREEE (reference sequence). The CDR3 runs 16 residues. The V gene lost 0 bases and the J gene lost 4 bases, with 15 bases spanning the gap.

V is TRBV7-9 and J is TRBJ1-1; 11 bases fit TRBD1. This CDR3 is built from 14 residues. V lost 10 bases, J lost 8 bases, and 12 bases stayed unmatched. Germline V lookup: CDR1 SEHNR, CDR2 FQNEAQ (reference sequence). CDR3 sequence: CATGRTGGGGEAFF. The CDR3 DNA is TGTGCCACAGGTCGGACAGGGGGCGGAGGGGAAGCTTTCTTT.

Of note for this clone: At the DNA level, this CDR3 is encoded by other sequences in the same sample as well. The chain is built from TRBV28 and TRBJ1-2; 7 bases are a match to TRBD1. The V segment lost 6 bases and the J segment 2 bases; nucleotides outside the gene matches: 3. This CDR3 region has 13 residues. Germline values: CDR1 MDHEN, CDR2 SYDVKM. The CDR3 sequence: CASSSTGNYGYTF. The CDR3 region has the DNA TGTGCCAGCAGCTCGACAGGGAACTATGGCTACACCTTC.

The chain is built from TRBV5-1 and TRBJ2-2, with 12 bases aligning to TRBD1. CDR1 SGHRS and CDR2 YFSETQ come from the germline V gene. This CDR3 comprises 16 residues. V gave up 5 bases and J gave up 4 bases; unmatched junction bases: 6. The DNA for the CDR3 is TGCGCCAGCAGACTGGGACAGGGGGCGCCCACCGGGGAGCTGTTTTTT. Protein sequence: CASRLGQGAPTGELFF. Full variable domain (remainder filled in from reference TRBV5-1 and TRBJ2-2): KAGVTQTPRYLIKTRGQQVTLSCSPISGHRSVSWYQQTPGQGLQFLFEYFSETQRNKGNFPGRFSGRQFSNSRSEMNVSTLELGDSALYLCASRLGQGAPTGELFFGEGSRLTVL.

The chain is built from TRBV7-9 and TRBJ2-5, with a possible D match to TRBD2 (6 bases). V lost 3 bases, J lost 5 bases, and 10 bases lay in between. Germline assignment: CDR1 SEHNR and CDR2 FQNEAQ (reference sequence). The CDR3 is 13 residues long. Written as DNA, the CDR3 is TGTGCCAGCAGCTTTGGAGGGTTGGAGACCCAGTACTTC. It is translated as CASSFGGLETQYF.

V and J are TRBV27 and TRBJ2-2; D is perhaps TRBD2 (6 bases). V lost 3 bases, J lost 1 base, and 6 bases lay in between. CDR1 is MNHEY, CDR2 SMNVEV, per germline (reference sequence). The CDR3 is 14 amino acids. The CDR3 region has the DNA TGTGCCAGCAGTTTGCGGGGGAACACCGGGGAGCTGTTTTTT. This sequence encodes CASSLRGNTGELFF.

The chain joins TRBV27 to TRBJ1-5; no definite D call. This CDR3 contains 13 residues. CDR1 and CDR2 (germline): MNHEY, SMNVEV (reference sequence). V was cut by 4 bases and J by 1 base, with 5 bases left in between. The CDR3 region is CASSWRSNQPQHF. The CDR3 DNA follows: TGTGCCAGCAGTTGGAGGAGCAATCAGCCCCAGCATTTT.